The rows below give T cell receptor beta chains drawn from one sample of a study of control samples from healthy donors and cancer patients. Assay used: immunoSEQ multiplex PCR; TCRdb lists only in-frame clones, some missing. The sample lists roughly 100,000 clones, about 90% seen once, with 2% to 2.5% in the top ten. Input material: blood. Receptors originate from a young woman in good health. CDR3s include the opening cysteine and the closing phenylalanine or tryptophan. D genes are given only for firm matches. Clone size is given for some rows only: seen once, a few or many times, or a class if the clone is expanded.

V gene,D gene,clone size,J gene,CDR3 DNA,CDR3 protein
TRBV5-1,-,-,TRBJ2-2,TGCGCCAGCAGCTTGAGTGGAGGAGAGACCGGGGAGCTGTTTTTT,CASSLSGGETGELFF
TRBV6-5,-,-,TRBJ2-5,TGTGCCAGCACGGTTAAGGGAGAGACCCAGTACTTC,CASTVKGETQYF
TRBV19,-,-,TRBJ1-1,TGTGCCAGTGCCAGGGAAGGAGGGATTCTAGGTGAAGCTTTCTTT,CASAREGGILGEAFF
TRBV7-3,-,-,TRBJ1-2,TGTGCCAGCAGCCCCTCCGGGGGCGCAGGCATAGTCTTCTATGGCTACACCTTC,CASSPSGGAGIVFYGYTF
TRBV3-1/TRBV3-2,-,once,TRBJ2-7,TGTGCCAGCAGCCAAGCGGGACCCTTCTACGAGCAGTACTTC,CASSQAGPFYEQYF
TRBV10-3,TRBD1,-,TRBJ1-2,TGTGCCATCAGGGATGACAGGGATCTCTATGGCTACACCTTC,CAIRDDRDLYGYTF
TRBV13,-,-,TRBJ2-5,TGTGCCAGCAGCTGGATCGGCGAGACCCAGTACTTC,CASSWIGETQYF
TRBV7-7,-,-,TRBJ1-5,TGTGCTAGCAGCTTGAGTTTGGGTGGGCCCCAGCATTTT,CASSLSLGGPQHF
TRBV21-1,-,-,TRBJ2-7,TGTGCCAGCAGCAAAGGGGGAACAGGGTCCTACGAGCAGTACTTC,CASSKGGTGSYEQYF
TRBV3-1/TRBV3-2,TRBD1,-,TRBJ1-4,TGTGCCAGCAGCCACAGAGACAGGGAGAGTGAAAAACTGTTTTTT,CASSHRDRESEKLFF
TRBV2,TRBD1,-,TRBJ1-5,TGTGCCAGCAGTAAAGACAGGGGTAGCAATCAGCCCCAGCATTTT,CASSKDRGSNQPQHF
TRBV15,-,-,TRBJ2-7,TGTGCCACCAGCAAAGACTACGAGCAGTACTTC,CATSKDYEQYF
TRBV25-1,-,-,TRBJ1-1,TGTGCCAGCAGTGGGGGTCGACAGGCCTGGAAAGCTTTCTTT,CASSGGRQAWKAFF
TRBV18,-,-,TRBJ1-1,TGTGCCAGCTCACCACAACAGGGGAACACTGAAGCTTTCTTT,CASSPQQGNTEAFF
TRBV10-3,-,-,TRBJ1-2,TGTGCCATCAGTGAGGGGGTGGCGCCCGCCACCTTC,CAISEGVAPATF
TRBV6-2/TRBV6-3,TRBD1,-,TRBJ1-5,TGTGCCAGCAGTTCCGGACAGGTGATCAATCAGCCCCAGCATTTT,CASSSGQVINQPQHF
TRBV30,-,-,TRBJ1-2,TGTGCCTGGAGTTCGGGGGCCCCCTATGGCTACACCTTC,CAWSSGAPYGYTF
TRBV27,TRBD2,-,TRBJ2-7,TGTGCCAGCAGTTTCTTAACTAGCGGGAGGCTCTACGAGCAGTACTTC,CASSFLTSGRLYEQYF
TRBV10-3,-,-,TRBJ1-6,TGTGCCATCAGTGAAGATTCACCCCTCCACTTT,CAISEDSPLHF
TRBV19,-,once,TRBJ2-3,TGTGCCAGTAGTATAAGGAATACGCAGTATTTT,CASSIRNTQYF
TRBV7-2,TRBD2,-,TRBJ2-7,TGTGCCAGCAGCCTCAGACTAGCGCGCGAGCAGTACTTC,CASSLRLAREQYF
TRBV9,-,once,TRBJ1-2,TGTGCCAGCAGCGTGGCCCGGTTTGGCTACACCTTC,CASSVARFGYTF
TRBV9,TRBD2,-,TRBJ2-1,TGTGCCAGCAGCGTAGAACTTAGAGGACTAGCGGGGGGCTTAGATGAGCAGTTCTTC,CASSVELRGLAGGLDEQFF